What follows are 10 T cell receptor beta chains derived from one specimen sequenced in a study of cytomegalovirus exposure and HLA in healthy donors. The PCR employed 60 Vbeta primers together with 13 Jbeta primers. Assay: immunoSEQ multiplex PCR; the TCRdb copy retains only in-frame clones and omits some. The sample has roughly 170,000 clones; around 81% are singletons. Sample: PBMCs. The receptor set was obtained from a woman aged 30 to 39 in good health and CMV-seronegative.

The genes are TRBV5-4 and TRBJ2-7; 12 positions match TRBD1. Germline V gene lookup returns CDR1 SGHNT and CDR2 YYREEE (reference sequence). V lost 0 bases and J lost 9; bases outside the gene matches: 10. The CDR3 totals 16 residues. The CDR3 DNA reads TGTGCCAGCAGCTTGGCGAACCGGGACAGGGGGCAGGGGCAGTACTTC. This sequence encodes CASSLANRDRGQGQYF. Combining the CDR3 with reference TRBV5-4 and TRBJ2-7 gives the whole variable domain ETGVTQSPTHLIKTRGQQVTLRCSSQSGHNTVSWYQQALGQGPQFIFQYYREEENGRGNFPPRFSGLQFPNYSSELNVNALELDDSALYLCASSLANRDRGQGQYFGPGTRLTVT.

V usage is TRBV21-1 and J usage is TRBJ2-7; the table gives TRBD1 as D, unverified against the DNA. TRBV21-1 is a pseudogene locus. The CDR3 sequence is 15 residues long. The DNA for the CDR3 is TGTGCCAGCAGCAAGAGTCACAGGGGTTCCTACGAGCAGTACTTC. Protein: CASSKSHRGSYEQYF.

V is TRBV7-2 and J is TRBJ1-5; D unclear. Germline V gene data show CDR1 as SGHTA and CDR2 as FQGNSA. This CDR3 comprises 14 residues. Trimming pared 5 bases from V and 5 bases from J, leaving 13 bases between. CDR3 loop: CASSTYGSHQPQHF. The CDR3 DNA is TGTGCCAGCAGCACCTACGGGAGCCATCAGCCCCAGCATTTT. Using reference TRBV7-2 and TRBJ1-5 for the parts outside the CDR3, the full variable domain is GAGVSQSPSNKVTEKGKDVELRCDPISGHTALYWYRQSLGQGLEFLIYFQGNSAPDKSGLPSDRFSAERTGGSVSTLTIQRTQQEDSAVYLCASSTYGSHQPQHFGDGTRLSIL.

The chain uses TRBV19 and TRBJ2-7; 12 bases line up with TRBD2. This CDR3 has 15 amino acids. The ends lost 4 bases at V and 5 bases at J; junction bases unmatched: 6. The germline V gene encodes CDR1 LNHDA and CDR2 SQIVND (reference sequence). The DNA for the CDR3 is TGTGCCAGTAGTAAACTAGCGGGGGGTCGCCACGAGCAGTACTTC. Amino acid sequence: CASSKLAGGRHEQYF.

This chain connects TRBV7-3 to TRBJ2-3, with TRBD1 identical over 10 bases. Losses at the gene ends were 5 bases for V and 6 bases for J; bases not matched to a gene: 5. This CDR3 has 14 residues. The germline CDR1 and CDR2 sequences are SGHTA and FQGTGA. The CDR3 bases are TGTGCCAGCAGCCGGGACAGGGGCATCGATACGCAGTATTTT. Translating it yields CASSRDRGIDTQYF. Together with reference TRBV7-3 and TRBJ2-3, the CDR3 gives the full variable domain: GAGVSQTPSNKVTEKGKYVELRCDPISGHTALYWYRQSLGQGPEFLIYFQGTGAADDSGLPNDRFFAVRPEGSVSTLKIQRTERGDSAVYLCASSRDRGIDTQYFGPGTRLTVL.

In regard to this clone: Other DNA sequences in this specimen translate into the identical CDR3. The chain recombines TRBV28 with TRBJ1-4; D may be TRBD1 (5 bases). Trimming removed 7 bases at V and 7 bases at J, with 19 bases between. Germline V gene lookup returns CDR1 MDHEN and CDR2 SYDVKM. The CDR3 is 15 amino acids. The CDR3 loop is CASNNIQPGGEKLFF. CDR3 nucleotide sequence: TGTGCCAGCAACAACATTCAGCCGGGGGGTGAAAAACTGTTTTTT.

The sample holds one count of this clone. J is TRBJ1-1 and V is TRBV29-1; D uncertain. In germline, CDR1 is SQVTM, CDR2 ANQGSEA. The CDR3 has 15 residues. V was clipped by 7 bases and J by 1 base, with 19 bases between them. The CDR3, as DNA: TGCAGCGCCCACCCCCTGGAGGCGTCGAACACTGAAGCTTTCTTT. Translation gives CSAHPLEASNTEAFF.

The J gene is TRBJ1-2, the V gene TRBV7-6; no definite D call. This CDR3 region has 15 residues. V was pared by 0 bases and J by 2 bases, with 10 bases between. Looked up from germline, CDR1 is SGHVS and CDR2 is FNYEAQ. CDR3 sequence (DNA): TGTGCCAGCAGCTTAGCGCAACTGATAAACTATGGCTACACCTTC. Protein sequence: CASSLAQLINYGYTF. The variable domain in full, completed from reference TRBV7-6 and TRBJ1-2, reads GAGVSQSPRYKVTKRGQDVALRCDPISGHVSLYWYRQALGQGPEFLTYFNYEAQQDKSGLPNDRFSAERPEGSISTLTIQRTEQRDSAMYRCASSLAQLINYGYTFGSGTRLTVV.

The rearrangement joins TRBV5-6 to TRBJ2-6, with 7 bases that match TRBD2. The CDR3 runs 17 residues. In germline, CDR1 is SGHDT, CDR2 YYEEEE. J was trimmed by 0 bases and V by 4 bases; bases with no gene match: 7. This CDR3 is CASSPLATLSGANVLTF. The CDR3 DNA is TGTGCCAGCAGCCCACTAGCGACCCTCTCTGGGGCCAACGTCCTGACTTTC. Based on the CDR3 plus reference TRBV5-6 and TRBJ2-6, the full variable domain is DAGVTQSPTHLIKTRGQQVTLRCSPKSGHDTVSWYQQALGQGPQFIFQYYEEEERQRGNFPDRFSGHQFPNYSSELNVNALLLGDSALYLCASSPLATLSGANVLTFGAGSRLTVL.

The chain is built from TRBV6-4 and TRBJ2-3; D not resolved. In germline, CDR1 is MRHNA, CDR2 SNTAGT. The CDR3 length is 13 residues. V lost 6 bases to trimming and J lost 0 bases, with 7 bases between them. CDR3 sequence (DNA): TGTGCCAGCAGGCTTACTAGCACAGATACGCAGTATTTT. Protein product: CASRLTSTDTQYF.